The T cell receptor (beta chain) under discussion was sequenced for a study of blood T cell repertoires in COVID-19. Overall study context: Both acute and convalescent COVID-19 samples were obtained from the United States, Italy and Spain.

Germline values: CDR1 MNHEY, CDR2 SMNVEV (reference sequence). V shed 8 bases, J shed 1 base, and the junction held 8 bases outside the gene matches. The CDR3 runs to 15 residues. Original analysis: Reference gene primer amplification in the assay estimated nucleated cell counts. The data were produced by immunoSEQ multiplex PCR, yet TCRdb's version contains in-frame clones alone and is incomplete. Clone size and V and J calls were adopted from that table, with D and trimming inferred from the DNA. The sample has about 170,000 clones; 86% are singletons. This receptor was identified in an older woman with COVID-19, enrolled during active disease. V gene TRBV27 combines with J gene TRBJ2-7; TRBD1 aligns across 10 bases. Sequencing was performed on peripheral blood. CDR3 sequence reads: CASSRTGGSSYEQYF. CDR3 nucleotide sequence: TGTGCCAGCTCAAGGACAGGGGGTTCGTCCTACGAGCAGTACTTC.